The next 6 T cell receptor beta chains were all read from a single sample in a study of regulatory T cells in long-lasting Graves disease. As for time point: newly diagnosed GD, antithyroid drugs for less than 3 months. After RNA was extracted from PBMCs, the TCR library was made from it. Researchers made TCR beta libraries by using iRepertoire HTBI primers and running Arm-PCR on CDR3 regions. In TCRdb, the multiplex PCR reads were re-called with MiXCR into one record per CDR3 protein. The sample includes about 400,000 distinct CDR3 sequences, about 15% of them seen just once. This sample was shared with a second study, whose subject was T cells in Graves' hyperthyroidism and ophthalmopathy.

This specimen was peripheral blood mononuclear cells (PBMCs), taken at new diagnosis, from a patient treated with antithyroid drugs. The receptors come from a woman in her 40s with Graves disease.

This clonotype was counted many times. The chain carries TRBV28 and TRBJ2-1, with D hard to call. The length of the CDR3 is 14 residues. Trimming removed 3 bases from V and 8 bases from J, with 14 bases in between. Germline V gene data show CDR1 as MDHEN and CDR2 as SYDVKM. Here the CDR3 reads CASSLVGFEDEQFF. The CDR3 DNA reads as TGTGCCAGCAGTTTGGTGGGATTTGAGGATGAGCAGTTCTTC.

This clonotype was seen ten or more times. For the CDR3, the DNA is TGTGCCTGGACCGACAGGACGGCGTTCACTGAAGCTTTCTTT. Translation gives CAWTDRTAFTEAFF. V is TRBV30 and J is TRBJ1-1; D possibly corresponds to TRBD1 (6 bases). The germline V gene encodes CDR1 GTSNPN and CDR2 SVGIG (reference sequence). The CDR3 consists of 14 residues. Trimming left V 4 bases short and J 4 bases short, with 16 bases between.

The V gene is TRBV6-1, the J gene TRBJ2-2; D is ambiguous. The V gene's germline CDR1 is MNHNS and CDR2 SASEGT. Trimming removed 7 bases at V and 6 bases at J, with 12 bases between. The CDR3 consists of 13 residues. DNA for the CDR3: TGTGCCAGCAAACGGCAGCTAGCCGGGGAGCTGTTTTTT. It encodes CASKRQLAGELFF.

In its sample, this clonotype was seen many times. This chain uses TRBV20-1 with TRBJ2-3; TRBD2 matches 10 bases. Per the germline V gene, CDR1 is DFQATT and CDR2 is SNEGSKA (reference sequence). The CDR3 has 16 residues. V was clipped by 0 bases and J by 4 bases; unmatched bases: 7. The CDR3, as DNA: TGCAGTGCTAGAGATTGGAGCGGGAGGGCGGCAGATACGCAGTATTTT. Its translation is CSARDWSGRAADTQYF.

This clonotype appeared many times. The chain uses TRBV11-2 and TRBJ2-5; 8 nucleotides align to TRBD1. This CDR3 spans 13 amino acids. V shed 3 bases and J 4 bases; nucleotides not matched to a gene: 1. Germline CDR1 is SGHAT and CDR2 is FQNNGV. CDR3 sequence: CASSFDRGETQYF. The CDR3 nucleotides are TGTGCCAGCAGCTTCGACAGGGGAGAGACCCAGTACTTC.

The table lists this clonotype with many counts. The chain has TRBV27 and TRBJ2-6; D is ambiguous. There are 13 residues in the CDR3. The V and J ends lost 0 bases and 4 bases respectively, with 1 base between them. Germline loops: CDR1 MNHEY, CDR2 SMNVEV (reference sequence). The CDR3: CASSLSGANVLTF. CDR3 DNA: TGTGCCAGCAGTTTATCCGGGGCCAACGTCCTGACTTTC. The variable domain in full, with the rest retrieved from reference TRBV27 and TRBJ2-6, is EAQVTQNPRYLITVTGKKLTVTCSQNMNHEYMSWYRQDPGLGLRQIYYSMNVEVTDKGDVPEGYKVSRKEKRNFPLILESPSPNQTSLYFCASSLSGANVLTFGAGSRLTVL.